Detailed here is one TCR beta chain. Between the trimmed V and J ends, which lost 10 bases and 2 bases, there was a span of 16 bases. Looked up from germline, CDR1 is MNHEY and CDR2 is SVGAGI. The CDR3 has 14 amino acids. The data stem from a study of blood T cell repertoires in COVID-19. Study information: Specimens from acute and convalescent COVID-19 originated in the United States, Italy and Spain. Sources were T cells, B-cell-depleted T cells, or PBMCs; the material itself was cDNA or gDNA.

Profiled with immunoSEQ multiplex PCR; TCRdb holds only in-frame clones, not every one. The sample has under 130,000 clones; roughly 85% are singletons. V and J are TRBV6-5 and TRBJ2-3; possible D gene TRBD2, 6 bases. The receptor's source is a human donor in a cohort sampled during active COVID-19. The sequencing sample was made of peripheral blood. The DNA of the CDR3 is TGTGCCACCCAACAGCGGGCAGACACAGATACGCAGTATTTT. It specifies CATQQRADTDTQYF.